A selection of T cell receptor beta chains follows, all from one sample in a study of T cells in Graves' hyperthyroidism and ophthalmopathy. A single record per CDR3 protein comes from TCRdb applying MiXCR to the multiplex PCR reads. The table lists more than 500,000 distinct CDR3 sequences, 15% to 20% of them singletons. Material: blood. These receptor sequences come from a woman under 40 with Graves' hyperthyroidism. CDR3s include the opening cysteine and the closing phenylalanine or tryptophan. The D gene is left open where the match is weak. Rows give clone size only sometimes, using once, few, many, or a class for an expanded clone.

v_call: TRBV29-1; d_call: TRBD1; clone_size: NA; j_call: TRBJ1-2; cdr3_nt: TGCAGCGTTGTGCTCTCTGGGACAGGGCAATATGGCTACACCTTC; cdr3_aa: CSVVLSGTGQYGYTF
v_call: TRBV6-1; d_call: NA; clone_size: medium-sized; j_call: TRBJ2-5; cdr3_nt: TGTGCCAGCATCGGTGTAGTGGAGTGGGAGACCCAGTACTTC; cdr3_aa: CASIGVVEWETQYF
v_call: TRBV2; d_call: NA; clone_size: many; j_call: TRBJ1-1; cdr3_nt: TGTGCCAGCAGTGATAATGCAGGGGCGAACACTGAAGCTTTCTTT; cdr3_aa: CASSDNAGANTEAFF
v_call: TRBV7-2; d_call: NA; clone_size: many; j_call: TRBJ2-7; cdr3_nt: TGTGCCAGCAGCTCACAACGTAGTAGCCTAGGCTACGAGCAGTACTTC; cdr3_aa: CASSSQRSSLGYEQYF
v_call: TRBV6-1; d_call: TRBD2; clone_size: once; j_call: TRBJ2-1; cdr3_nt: TGTGCCAGCAGGCAGGTCAGGGTAGCGGGAGTCTATGAGCAGTTCTTC; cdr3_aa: CASRQVRVAGVYEQFF
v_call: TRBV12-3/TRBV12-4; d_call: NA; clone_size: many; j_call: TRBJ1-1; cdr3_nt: TGTGCCAGCAGTTTAGGGGGCGCTGAAGCTTTCTTT; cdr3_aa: CASSLGGAEAFF
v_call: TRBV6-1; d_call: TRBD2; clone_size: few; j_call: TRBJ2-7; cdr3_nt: TGTGCCAGCAGAGCGGGAGGGCTCTCCGAGCAGTACTTC; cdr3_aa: CASRAGGLSEQYF
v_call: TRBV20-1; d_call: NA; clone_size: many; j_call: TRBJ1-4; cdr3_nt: TGCAGTGCTAGATCAAATGAAAAACTGTTTTTT; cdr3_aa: CSARSNEKLFF
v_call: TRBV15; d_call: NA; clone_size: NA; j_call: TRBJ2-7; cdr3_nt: TGTGCCACCAGCAGAGGAGGGACGGACGAGCAGTACTTC; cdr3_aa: CATSRGGTDEQYF
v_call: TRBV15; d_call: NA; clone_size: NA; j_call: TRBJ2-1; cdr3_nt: TGTGCCACCAGCAGAGATTACGACGATGAGCAGTTCTTC; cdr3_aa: CATSRDYDDEQFF
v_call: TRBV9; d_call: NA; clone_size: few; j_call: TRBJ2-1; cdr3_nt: TGTGCCAGCAGCGTCGGAGTAGACAATGAGCAGTTCTTC; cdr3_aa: CASSVGVDNEQFF
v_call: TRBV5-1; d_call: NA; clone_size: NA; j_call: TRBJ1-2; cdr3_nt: TGCGCCAGCAGCTTGCGCCAGGGCCCTGCCTATGGCTACACCTTC; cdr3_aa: CASSLRQGPAYGYTF
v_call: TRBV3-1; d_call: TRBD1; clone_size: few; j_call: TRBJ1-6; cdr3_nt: TGTGCCAGCAGCCGAACGACAGGGACTGATTCACCCCTCCACTTT; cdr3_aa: CASSRTTGTDSPLHF
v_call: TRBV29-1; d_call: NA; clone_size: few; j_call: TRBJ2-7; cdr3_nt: TGCAGCGTTGAAGGGGGTAAATCCTACGAGCAGTACTTC; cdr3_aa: CSVEGGKSYEQYF
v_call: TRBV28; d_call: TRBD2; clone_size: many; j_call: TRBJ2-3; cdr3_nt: TGTGCCAGCAGCCCCCCTTCCCGGCTAGCGGGAGGTTCAGATACGCAGTATTTT; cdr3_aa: CASSPPSRLAGGSDTQYF
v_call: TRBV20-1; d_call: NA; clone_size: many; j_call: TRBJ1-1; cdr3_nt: TGCAGTGCTAGTGAACAGAGACTTGGCACTGAAGCTTTCTTT; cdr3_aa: CSASEQRLGTEAFF
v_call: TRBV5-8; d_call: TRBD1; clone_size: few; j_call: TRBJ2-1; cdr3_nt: TGTGCCAGCAGCTTGGGGCAGGGGGCGTCCAATGAGCAGTTCTTC; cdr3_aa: CASSLGQGASNEQFF